Described below is a single T cell receptor beta chain sequence and its context. Trimming removed 0 bases at V and 4 bases at J, with 13 bases between. The CDR3 has 16 residues. Per the germline V gene, CDR1 is ENHRY and CDR2 is SYGVKD. Sequenced by immunoSEQ multiplex PCR; TCRdb stores in-frame clones only, minus some. This table holds approximately 47,000 clones, 94% found once. This specimen comes from a study of T cell changes during pregnancy in multiple sclerosis. The TCR comes from a female donor with multiple sclerosis, enrolled in a pregnancy study. The V gene is TRBV10-3, the J gene TRBJ2-1, with D perhaps matching TRBD1 (6 bases). This material consisted of CD4+ T cells from peripheral blood mononuclear cells, taken in the first trimester of pregnancy. The CDR3 reads CAISESGAPRYNEQFF. CDR3 DNA: TGTGCCATCAGTGAGTCGGGGGCCCCCCGATACAATGAGCAGTTCTTC.